The T cell receptor (beta chain) described here comes from a study of blood T cell repertoires in COVID-19 (dated by TCRdb to 2019 to 2021). General notes on the study: ImmuneRACE Cohort 3 recovered participants were defined by two consecutive negative NP/OP PCR tests, healthcare professional clearance, or symptom resolution. Samples from collaborators originated in the United States, Italy and Spain and spanned both the acute and convalescent phases of COVID-19. The prospective study material was composed of cDNA or gDNA derived from T cells, B-cell-depleted T cells, or PBMCs. The dataset comprised deeply sampled blood TCRbeta repertoires from subjects exposed to, actively infected with, or recovered from COVID-19. The repertoires were made available in a free public database intended to serve as a resource for research on the immune response to SARS-CoV-2. The samples were drawn from two sources: the first 160 participants of the ongoing ImmuneRACE study, and 950 to 1,500 subjects contributed by 6 global collaborators. Nearly every sample came with metadata listing a de-identified subject ID, COVID-19 status, age in years and sex. Where HLA class I and class II types were available, the types were taken from metadata supplied by the sample provider, not from assay-based typing. Broad study findings and their caveats: How much clinical and demographic metadata was included differed by source and by participant, and the metadata was provided uncurated.

In its sample, this clone was seen a few times. The target of this receptor is not known. Per-base qualities were not stored, and no clone one base away is much larger. V and J are truncated by 4 bases and 4 bases respectively, leaving an intervening sequence of 8 bases. The CDR3 measures 13 amino acids from cysteine to phenylalanine. This entry keeps only the CDR3 DNA: 39 bases, framed from base 1. The germline V gene sets CDR1 to MGHDK and CDR2 to SYGVNS. TCRbeta CDR3 regions were amplified from genomic DNA by means of the immunoSEQ Assay, a bias-controlled multiplex PCR. As for the authors' bioinformatics: Nucleated cell counts per sample were estimated from amplification of reference gene primers within the assay. To quantify the absolute abundance of each unique TCRbeta CDR3 rearrangement, sequence reads were collapsed and filtered. For each sample, productive Simpson clonality was calculated as the square root of Simpson's diversity index over productive rearrangements. TCRdb limited this immuneACCESS table to in-frame rearrangements with V and J called. A share of clones is missing; checked studies link under half to unresolved V genes, and the rest is unexplained. V and J calls and clone size are given by that table; D and trimming were obtained from the DNA. Within this sample are about 280,000 clones, with roughly 91% of them counted one time only. Of the sample, roughly 2% is held by the ten largest clones.

Enrolling through a virtual design, the prospective study's participants ranged in age from about 18 to 89 years and lived across roughly 23 United States geographic areas. To assign participants to cohorts, the prospective study relied on clinical history that participants themselves reported in a screening survey and a study questionnaire. Mobile phlebotomists in the prospective study collected whole blood, serum and a nasopharyngeal or oropharyngeal swab from every participant. Over an approximately 2-month period, participants in the prospective study had the option of providing additional blood draws and questionnaires. Blood samples from the prospective study were shipped frozen or at room temperature prior to DNA extraction.

The chain is made from TRBV25-1 and TRBJ1-5; TRBD1 is perhaps the D gene, given 6 matching bases. The TCR was taken from a woman in her sixties or seventies in a cohort exposed to, infected with or recovered from COVID-19 (not recorded which). Sequenced: PBMCs or T cells enriched from blood (not recorded which). At the DNA level, the sequence is TGTGCCAGCAGTGCTACAGGGAATCAGCCCCAGCATTTT. Its product reads: CASSATGNQPQHF.